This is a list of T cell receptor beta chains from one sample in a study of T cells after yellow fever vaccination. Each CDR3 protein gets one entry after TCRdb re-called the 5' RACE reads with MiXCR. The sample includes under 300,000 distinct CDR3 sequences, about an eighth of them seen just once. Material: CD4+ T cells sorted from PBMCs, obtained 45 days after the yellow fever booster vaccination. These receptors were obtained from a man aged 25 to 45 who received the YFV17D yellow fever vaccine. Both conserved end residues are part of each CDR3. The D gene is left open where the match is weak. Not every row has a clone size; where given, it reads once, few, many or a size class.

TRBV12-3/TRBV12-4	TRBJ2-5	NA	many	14	TGTGCCAGCAGCCGACAGGCACCCCAAGAGACCCAGTACTTC	CASSRQAPQETQYF
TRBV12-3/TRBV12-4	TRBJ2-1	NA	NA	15	TGTGCCAGCAGTCCCGGCCGCCCAACCTACAATGAGCAGTTCTTC	CASSPGRPTYNEQFF
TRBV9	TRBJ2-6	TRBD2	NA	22	TGTGCCAGCAGCGCTCGGGGGGGCTTTAATCTAGCGGGAGTGAGCGGGGCCAACGTCCTGACTTTC	CASSARGGFNLAGVSGANVLTF
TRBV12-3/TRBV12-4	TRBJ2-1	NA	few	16	TGTGCCAGCAGTTCCCAGGGACGACACTACTACAATGAGCAGTTCTTC	CASSSQGRHYYNEQFF
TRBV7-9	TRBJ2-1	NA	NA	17	TGTGCCAGCAGCCCTCCTATAAGGATGCGTCCCTACAATGAGCAGTTCTTC	CASSPPIRMRPYNEQFF
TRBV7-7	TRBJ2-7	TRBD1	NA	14	TGTGCTAGCAGCCCGGGACAGGGCCTACGGGGGCAGTACTTC	CASSPGQGLRGQYF
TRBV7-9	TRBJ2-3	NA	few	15	TGTGCCAGCAGCCCGACAAGGGACGCGGGGGATACGCAGTATTTT	CASSPTRDAGDTQYF
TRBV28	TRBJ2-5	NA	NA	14	TGTGCCAGCAGTTTCTCCGGGACCCACGGGACCCAGTACTTC	CASSFSGTHGTQYF
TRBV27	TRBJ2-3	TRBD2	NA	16	TGTGCCAGCAGTTTGGGAGCGGGAGCCGGGGGGGATACGCAGTATTTT	CASSLGAGAGGDTQYF
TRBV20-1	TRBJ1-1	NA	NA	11	TGCAGTGCTAATTACCTCTACGGAGCTTTCTTT	CSANYLYGAFF
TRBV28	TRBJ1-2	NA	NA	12	TGTGCCAGCAGTTTAAAGGGGTCGGGCTACACCTTC	CASSLKGSGYTF
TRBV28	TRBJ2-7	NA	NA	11	TGTGCCAGCAGTTCCTCTTCCGAGCAGTACTTC	CASSSSSEQYF
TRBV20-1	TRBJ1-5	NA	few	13	TGCAGTGCTCAACAGGGCGCCAATCAGCCCCAGCATTTT	CSAQQGANQPQHF
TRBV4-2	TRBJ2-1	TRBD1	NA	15	TGTGCCAGCAGCCACCGGGACAGGGGTCACAATGAGCAGTTCTTC	CASSHRDRGHNEQFF
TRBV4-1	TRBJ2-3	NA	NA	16	TGCGCCAGCAGCCATAGTTCGCGGACTGGCACAGATACGCAGTATTTT	CASSHSSRTGTDTQYF
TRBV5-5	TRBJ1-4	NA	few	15	TGTGCCAGCAGCTTTCGGGGCGGGGAGAGGGAAAAACTGTTTTTT	CASSFRGGEREKLFF